These 6 T cell receptor beta chains were all obtained from the same sample, sequenced in a study of radiotherapy plus CTLA-4 blockade in lung cancer. The protocol was immunoSEQ multiplex PCR, while the TCRdb copy is restricted to in-frame clones and leaves out a portion. Seen here are 45,000 to 55,000 clones, about 88% observed once, and the top ten hold 6.5% to 9%. This specimen consisted of peripheral blood, obtained from a patient treated with radiotherapy plus ipilimumab. The receptors shown here come from a human donor with non-small cell lung cancer whose response to radiotherapy plus ipilimumab could not be evaluated.

The chain combines TRBV15 with TRBJ1-5; weak D call: TRBD1 (5 bases). Germline assignment: CDR1 LNHNV and CDR2 YYDKDF (reference sequence). This CDR3 has 18 residues. V dropped 3 bases and J dropped 6 bases, with 24 bases sitting between them. CDR3 region: CATSSSQGGEPLIQPQHF. DNA of the CDR3: TGTGCCACCAGCAGTTCCCAGGGAGGGGAGCCCCTTATTCAGCCCCAGCATTTT.

The gene calls are TRBV2 and TRBJ1-5; 7 nucleotides agree with TRBD1. There are 15 residues in the CDR3. The V and J ends lost 4 bases and 4 bases, in that order; junction bases with no gene match: 7. Looked up from germline, CDR1 is SNHLY and CDR2 is FYNNEI. The CDR3 coding sequence is TGTGCCAGCAGTGCCGGCCCGACAGGGAATCAGCCCCAGCATTTT. Encoded protein: CASSAGPTGNQPQHF.

This rearrangement joins TRBV5-6 to TRBJ2-7, with 7 nucleotides matching TRBD1. This CDR3 has 13 residues. Germline CDR1 is SGHDT and CDR2 is YYEEEE. With 0 bases clipped from V and 3 bases from J, the junction kept 0 bases outside the gene matches. CDR3 sequence: CASSLGTGYEQYF. CDR3 DNA: TGTGCCAGCAGCTTGGGGACAGGCTACGAGCAGTACTTC. The whole variable domain, filled in from reference TRBV5-6 and TRBJ2-7, reads DAGVTQSPTHLIKTRGQQVTLRCSPKSGHDTVSWYQQALGQGPQFIFQYYEEEERQRGNFPDRFSGHQFPNYSSELNVNALLLGDSALYLCASSLGTGYEQYFGPGTRLTVT.

The V call is TRBV29-1, the J call TRBJ2-1; tentative D call: TRBD1 (5 bases). Germline V lookup: CDR1 SQVTM, CDR2 ANQGSEA. Deletions cut 4 bases from V and 3 bases from J, with 10 bases between. This CDR3 has 13 amino acids. DNA for the CDR3: TGCAGCGTTGTAGACCAGGGCTACAATGAGCAGTTCTTC. Protein product: CSVVDQGYNEQFF.

The J gene is TRBJ2-4, the V gene TRBV7-8, with D possibly being TRBD2 (5 bases). Germline V lookup: CDR1 SGHVS, CDR2 FQNEAQ. The CDR3 is made up of 15 amino acids. The germline V and J ends were trimmed by 1 base and 8 bases, with 15 bases remaining between them. The CDR3 DNA reads TGTGCCAGCAGCTTAGGGTGGACCCGAGCGGACATTCAGTACTTC. Amino acid sequence: CASSLGWTRADIQYF.

The CDR3 DNA is TGCGCCAGCAGTGATCCTCGGACAGGGGAGGAGACCCAGTACTTC. Residues: CASSDPRTGEETQYF. V gene TRBV10-2 combines with J gene TRBJ2-5; 9 bases are a match to TRBD1. This CDR3 comprises 15 residues. V shed 3 bases and J 5 bases; nucleotides not matched to a gene: 7. Germline values: CDR1 WSHSY, CDR2 SAAADI.